Listed here are 19 T cell receptor beta chains from one sample, sequenced in a study of blood T cell repertoires in COVID-19. The table came from immunoSEQ multiplex PCR; TCRdb's copy has only in-frame clones and leaves some out. The data contain hundreds of thousands of clones, 80% of them singletons. Source material: PBMCs or T cells enriched from blood (not recorded which). The origin of the receptors is a man in his thirties or forties with acute COVID-19.

The chain recombines TRBV18 with TRBJ1-4; TRBD1 aligns across 7 bases. The CDR3 contains 17 residues. V shed 3 bases, J shed 4 bases, and the junction held 11 bases outside the gene matches. The germline V gene has CDR1 KGHSH and CDR2 LQKENI. The CDR3 DNA is TGTGCCAGCTCACCTCTAATAGGGGGCAGTGGTAATGAAAAACTGTTTTTT. As protein: CASSPLIGGSGNEKLFF.

This clone was recorded once. This chain connects TRBV10-1 to TRBJ1-1; 9 positions match TRBD1. The CDR3 length is 15 residues. Germline V gene sequence: CDR1 WNHNN, CDR2 SYGVQD (reference sequence). The V and J ends lost 0 bases and 7 bases, in that order; junction bases with no gene match: 6. Here the CDR3 reads CASSESGTGINEAFF. The CDR3 coding sequence is TGCGCCAGCAGTGAGTCGGGGACAGGGATCAATGAAGCTTTCTTT.

V gene TRBV5-1 combines with J gene TRBJ1-4, with TRBD1 matching over 8 bases. From germline, CDR1 is SGHRS and CDR2 YFSETQ. This CDR3 has 14 amino acids. V was pared by 2 bases and J by 4 bases, with 1 base of the junction left unmatched. CDR3 coding DNA: TGCGCCAGCAGCTTAACAGGGGGTAATGAAAAACTGTTTTTT. It codes for CASSLTGGNEKLFF.

The chain recombines TRBV4-1 with TRBJ2-7, with TRBD1 identical over 7 bases. This CDR3 has 13 residues. V was pared by 4 bases and J by 3 bases, with 3 bases of the junction left unmatched. Germline assignment: CDR1 MGHRA and CDR2 YSYEKL. The CDR3, as DNA: TGCGCCAGCAGCCTTAGACAGGGCTACGAGCAGTACTTC. The encoded protein is CASSLRQGYEQYF.

V gene TRBV6-5 combines with J gene TRBJ2-3, with TRBD2 matching over 10 bases. The CDR3 has 12 residues. CDR1 and CDR2 (germline): MNHEY, SVGAGI. V was clipped by 4 bases and J by 10 bases; unmatched bases: 2. The CDR3 loop is CASSLAGGSQYF. In DNA form, the CDR3 reads TGTGCCAGCAGTTTAGCGGGGGGATCGCAGTATTTT.

The CDR3 here is CASSEETGVYNEQFF. The CDR3 DNA sequence: TGTGCCAGCAGTGAAGAGACAGGAGTTTACAATGAGCAGTTCTTC. The J gene is TRBJ2-1, the V gene TRBV6-1; the D gene is possibly TRBD1 (6 bases). CDR3 length equals 15 residues. Germline V gives CDR1 MNHNS, CDR2 SASEGT. V lost 1 base, J lost 4 bases, and 11 bases lay in between.

The V call is TRBV25-1, the J call TRBJ1-3; no clear D gene. V lost 4 bases, J lost 8 bases, and 12 bases lay in between. Germline CDR1 and CDR2: MGHDK and SYGVNS. This CDR3 has 13 amino acids. The CDR3 sequence: CASSGPLGDTIYF. The CDR3 DNA reads as TGTGCCAGCAGTGGTCCCTTGGGAGACACCATATATTTT.

This chain connects TRBV27 to TRBJ1-1; TRBD1 might be the D (6 bases). The germline V and J ends were trimmed by 3 bases and 5 bases, with 16 bases remaining between them. The CDR3 length is 15 residues. The germline gives CDR1 MNHEY, CDR2 SMNVEV (reference sequence). The DNA of the CDR3 is TGTGCCAGCAGTTTTACGCCAGGGGTAGGGACTGAAGCTTTCTTT. It is translated as CASSFTPGVGTEAFF.

Regarding this clone: Other DNA sequences of this sample code for an identical CDR3. The chain combines TRBV28 with TRBJ1-1, with no clear D. V dropped 2 bases and J dropped 1 base, with 5 bases sitting between them. The germline CDR1 and CDR2 sequences are MDHEN and SYDVKM. The CDR3 is 13 amino acids. The CDR3: CASSLLGNTEAFF. In DNA form, the CDR3 reads TGTGCCAGCAGTTTACTCGGGAACACTGAAGCTTTCTTT. The full variable domain, completed using reference TRBV28 and TRBJ1-1, is DVKVTQSSRYLVKRTGEKVFLECVQDMDHENMFWYRQDPGLGLRLIYFSYDVKMKEKGDIPEGYSVSREKKERFSLILESASTNQTSMYLCASSLLGNTEAFFGQGTRLTVV.

The CDR3 sequence: CASSLTTAVNTGELFF. DNA of the CDR3: TGTGCCAGCAGCTTAACCACGGCGGTGAACACCGGGGAGCTGTTTTTT. This sequence joins TRBV7-3 and TRBJ2-2; D unclear. CDR1 SGHTA and CDR2 FQGTGA come from the germline V gene. This CDR3 spans 16 amino acids. Trimming stripped 0 bases from V and 1 base from J, with 9 bases between.

The table lists this clone with a few counts. The V and J genes are TRBV5-6 and TRBJ1-1; D is uncertain. This CDR3 contains 15 residues. Trimming shortened V by 3 bases and J by 4 bases, and 16 bases separated the two germline ends. CDR1 SGHDT and CDR2 YYEEEE come from the germline V gene. CDR3 residues: CASSSPGDLGTEAFF. As DNA, the CDR3 is TGTGCCAGCAGCTCCCCCGGGGATCTAGGCACTGAAGCTTTCTTT.

This chain links TRBV27 with TRBJ1-2; tentatively, D is TRBD1 (5 bases). The CDR3 length is 16 residues. Germline-derived CDR1 and CDR2 are MNHEY and SMNVEV (reference sequence). V gave up 0 bases and J gave up 3 bases, with 14 bases separating them. CDR3 region: CASSLSVQESYYGYTF. The CDR3, as DNA: TGTGCCAGCAGTTTATCGGTACAGGAGTCTTACTATGGCTACACCTTC.

The chain combines TRBV2 with TRBJ2-1; possible D gene TRBD2, 6 bases. Looked up from germline, CDR1 is SNHLY and CDR2 is FYNNEI. V was clipped by 5 bases and J by 3 bases, with 14 bases between them. The CDR3 runs 15 residues. This CDR3 is CASSSRRGNYNEQFF. As DNA, the CDR3 is TGTGCCAGCAGTAGCCGACGGGGGAACTACAATGAGCAGTTCTTC. Drawing the rest from reference TRBV2 and TRBJ2-1, the complete variable domain is EPEVTQTPSHQVTQMGQEVILRCVPISNHLYFYWYRQILGQKVEFLVSFYNNEISEKSEIFDDQFSVERPDGSNFTLKIRSTKLEDSAMYFCASSSRRGNYNEQFFGPGTRLTVL.

This sequence joins TRBV10-2 and TRBJ1-1, with TRBD1 matching over 10 bases. The CDR3 has 15 residues. V lost 6 bases and J lost 6; bases outside the gene matches: 10. Germline assignment: CDR1 WSHSY and CDR2 SAAADI. This CDR3 reads CASRSPGQGLPEAFF. CDR3 bases: TGCGCCAGCAGATCACCGGGACAGGGGTTACCTGAAGCTTTCTTT.

J is TRBJ2-7 and V is TRBV6-5; TRBD2 might be the D (6 bases). This CDR3 is 16 amino acids long. Between the trimmed V and J ends, which lost 0 bases and 2 bases, there was a span of 14 bases. In germline, CDR1 is MNHEY, CDR2 SVGAGI. The CDR3 region is CASSYSSAGRTYEQYF. The CDR3 nucleotides are TGTGCCAGCAGTTACTCGAGTGCGGGGCGAACCTACGAGCAGTACTTC.

This clone was counted between two and nine times. The chain combines TRBV5-1 with TRBJ2-5, with 11 bases identical to TRBD2. The CDR3 runs 16 residues. V trimming: 4 bases; J trimming: 2 bases; junction bases outside the gene matches: 7. CDR1 is SGHRS and CDR2 is YFSETQ in the germline V gene. CDR3 sequence reads: CASSLLAGGIQETQYF. In DNA form, the CDR3 reads TGCGCCAGCAGCCTATTAGCGGGGGGGATACAAGAGACCCAGTACTTC.

The V and J genes are TRBV5-4 and TRBJ1-1; D is ambiguous. The CDR3 has 13 residues. Trimming left V 3 bases short and J 0 bases short, with 6 bases between. Germline V gives CDR1 SGHNT, CDR2 YYREEE (reference sequence). CDR3 residues: CASSSYMNTEAFF. Here the CDR3 DNA reads TGTGCCAGCAGCTCTTACATGAACACTGAAGCTTTCTTT.

The V gene is TRBV19, the J gene TRBJ2-2, with 7 bases matching TRBD1. The CDR3 sequence is 14 residues long. CDR1 is LNHDA, CDR2 SQIVND, per germline (reference sequence). The V and J ends lost 7 bases and 1 base, in that order; junction bases with no gene match: 3. Written as DNA, the CDR3 is TGTGCCAGTAAAGACAGGGTGAACACCGGGGAGCTGTTTTTT. Encoded protein: CASKDRVNTGELFF. Filled out from reference TRBV19 and TRBJ2-2, the complete variable domain reads DGGITQSPKYLFRKEGQNVTLSCEQNLNHDAMYWYRQDPGQGLRLIYYSQIVNDFQKGDIAEGYSVSREKKESFPLTVTSAQKNPTAFYLCASKDRVNTGELFFGEGSRLTVL.

The chain carries TRBV27 and TRBJ2-3; D unclear. Trimming took off 8 bases at V and 5 bases at J, with 8 bases between the two ends. Germline V lookup: CDR1 MNHEY, CDR2 SMNVEV (reference sequence). This CDR3 is 11 amino acids long. The CDR3 DNA sequence: TGTGCCAGCTGTACCGGAGATACGCAGTATTTT. Translated, it gives CASCTGDTQYF.